A single sample is the source of the 6 T cell receptor beta chains below, sequenced in a study of Ad26.COV2.S vaccination and SARS-CoV-2 variants. The table came from immunoSEQ multiplex PCR; TCRdb's copy has only in-frame clones and leaves some out. The sample yields nearly 400,000 clones, around nine tenths seen once. Documented treatment: about 20 received Ad26.COV2.S at low or high dose, single or two shots; about 5 received placebo; per-sample allocation not given. Material that was analyzed had been drawn on day 63 after the first vaccine or placebo injection. The source was peripheral blood, collected in a trial of Ad26.COV2.S vaccine versus placebo. Receptors originate from a person between 18 and 60 years old who received the Ad26.COV2.S COVID-19 vaccine or a placebo.

This chain joins TRBV10-3 and TRBJ1-4; D not certain. The CDR3 sequence is 13 residues long. Germline V gives CDR1 ENHRY, CDR2 SYGVKD. V lost 6 bases and J lost 8, with 13 bases in between. The CDR3 sequence: CAIRDGLAEKLFF. CDR3 in DNA: TGTGCCATCAGGGACGGGTTGGCGGAAAAACTGTTTTTT.

The chain uses TRBV10-3 and TRBJ1-1; 7 bases map to TRBD1. Germline V gene sequence: CDR1 ENHRY, CDR2 SYGVKD. This CDR3 has 14 residues. Unmatched junction bases numbered 6, after V lost 7 bases and J lost 1 base. CDR3 bases: TGTGCCATCACTAGACAGGGCAAGAACACTGAAGCTTTCTTT. Its protein is CAITRQGKNTEAFF.

The chain recombines TRBV9 with TRBJ2-7; D is ambiguous. V lost 0 bases, J lost 12 bases, and 13 bases lay in between. Germline V gene lookup returns CDR1 SGDLS and CDR2 YYNGEE. The CDR3 loop spans 12 amino acids. The CDR3 is CASSVAGLPLYF. CDR3 DNA: TGTGCCAGCAGCGTAGCTGGGCTACCGCTGTACTTC.

This sequence joins TRBV7-8 and TRBJ1-3; D is undetermined. With 5 bases removed from V and 7 bases from J, the gap between germline ends came to 12 bases. Germline CDR1 is SGHVS and CDR2 is FQNEAQ. This CDR3 is 13 amino acids long. CDR3 sequence: CASSQVTGNTIYF. CDR3 coding DNA: TGTGCCAGCAGCCAAGTCACGGGGAACACCATATATTTT.

The rearrangement links TRBV5-1 to TRBJ1-3; weak D call: TRBD1 (5 bases). CDR3 length: 16 amino acids. The V end lost 4 bases, the J end lost 0 bases, and 14 bases lay between the germline ends. CDR1 is SGHRS and CDR2 is YFSETQ in the germline V gene. The CDR3: CASSRGTVHSGNTIYF. CDR3 sequence (DNA): TGCGCCAGCAGCCGGGGGACGGTTCACTCTGGAAACACCATATATTTT. The complete variable domain, with remaining parts taken from reference TRBV5-1 and TRBJ1-3, reads KAGVTQTPRYLIKTRGQQVTLSCSPISGHRSVSWYQQTPGQGLQFLFEYFSETQRNKGNFPGRFSGRQFSNSRSEMNVSTLELGDSALYLCASSRGTVHSGNTIYFGEGSWLTVV.

V usage is TRBV4-2 and J usage is TRBJ2-1, with TRBD1 matching 10 bases. Germline values: CDR1 LGHNA, CDR2 YNFKEQ. The CDR3 runs to 16 residues. Trimming took 4 bases from V and 6 from J; bases not matched to a gene: 9. CDR3 protein: CASSPYPTGGGNEQFF. As DNA, the CDR3 is TGTGCCAGCAGCCCTTACCCGACAGGGGGCGGCAATGAGCAGTTCTTC.